This TCR beta chain was recorded in a study of control samples from healthy donors and cancer patients. This clone appeared once. Profiled with immunoSEQ multiplex PCR; TCRdb holds only in-frame clones, not every one. The table shows 9,500 to 15,000 clones, with 85% to 90% occurring only once. The source material was formalin-fixed, paraffin-embedded tissue. The sequence came from a male donor with melanoma.

The CDR3 loop is CASSILGYAKNIQYF. The CDR3 DNA follows: TGTGCCAGTAGTATTCTGGGTTACGCCAAAAACATTCAGTACTTC. The rearrangement links TRBV19 to TRBJ2-4, with D hard to call. The germline gives CDR1 LNHDA, CDR2 SQIVND (reference sequence). The CDR3 spans 15 residues. V was pared by 3 bases and J by 1 base, with 10 bases between. The full variable domain, in which reference TRBV19 and TRBJ2-4 provide the parts outside the CDR3, is DGGITQSPKYLFRKEGQNVTLSCEQNLNHDAMYWYRQDPGQGLRLIYYSQIVNDFQKGDIAEGYSVSREKKESFPLTVTSAQKNPTAFYLCASSILGYAKNIQYFGAGTRLSVL.